This T cell receptor (beta chain) stems from a study of vaccination and CD4 T cells after COVID-19. On the study more broadly: Cells were stimulated with overlapping spike peptide pools from SARS-CoV-2, HCoV-NL63, HCoV-OC43 and HCoV-229E. Cultures serving as controls received a peptide pool (CEFX or HIV-1 Nef) or no peptide.

Sequenced with the Oncomine TCR Beta short-read assay was DNA taken from cultured CD4+ T cells. Each CDR3 protein is one row after TCRdb ran MiXCR on the PCR reads. Seen here are 15,000 to 20,000 distinct CDR3 sequences, approximately 46% observed once, and the top ten hold about an eighth. The length of the CDR3 is 14 residues. CDR1 and CDR2 from the germline V gene are MNHNS and SASEGT. With 5 bases removed from V and 3 bases from J, the gap between germline ends came to 14 bases. This clonotype has just one count. Its antigen is undetermined. Documented treatment: 10-day PBMC culture with coronavirus spike peptide pools or control peptides (ViraFEST assay). In the ViraFEST assay, peptide-pool expansion preceded TCR sequencing of expanded clonotypes.

This chain connects TRBV6-1 to TRBJ2-7; D may be TRBD2 (5 bases). The sample comprised CD4+ T cells from blood, cultured in vitro. The clonotype comes from a human donor who had recovered from COVID-19. The CDR3 sequence is CASSPEGLFYEQYF. The CDR3 DNA sequence: TGTGCCAGCAGTCCAGAAGGACTCTTCTACGAGCAGTACTTC.